These 19 T cell receptor beta chains came from one sample sequenced in a study of blood T cell repertoires in COVID-19. TCRdb's copy holds only in-frame clones and misses some; the assay was immunoSEQ multiplex PCR. The sample gives about 97,000 clones, around 87% of which show up once; just over 15% is in the top ten. The sequenced material came from peripheral blood. The receptors were gathered from a human donor in a cohort sampled during active COVID-19.

The chain couples TRBV5-1 to TRBJ2-3; D gene ambiguous. This CDR3 spans 13 amino acids. The V gene lost 0 bases and the J gene lost 5 bases, with 7 bases spanning the gap. In germline, CDR1 is SGHRS, CDR2 YFSETQ. The CDR3 coding sequence is TGCGCCAGCAGCTTGGCCGAGGTAGATACGCAGTATTTT. It specifies CASSLAEVDTQYF.

This chain joins TRBV12-3 or TRBV12-4 and TRBJ2-7, with D possibly being TRBD1 (6 bases). This CDR3 has 13 residues. V lost 6 bases and J 3 bases, leaving 12 bases between the germline ends. The CDR3 here is CASSPDSYYEQYF. The CDR3 coding sequence is TGTGCCAGCAGCCCGGACAGTTACTACGAGCAGTACTTC.

This CDR3 is CASSQDRGSYNEQFF. The CDR3 DNA reads as TGCGCCAGCAGCCAAGACAGGGGCTCCTACAATGAGCAGTTCTTC. The chain carries TRBV4-3 and TRBJ2-1; TRBD1 might be the D (6 bases). The CDR3 is 15 residues long. Germline assignment: CDR1 LGHNA and CDR2 YSLEER. V was pared by 0 bases and J by 0 bases, with 6 bases between.

This chain connects TRBV6-6 to TRBJ1-4; the match to TRBD1 covers 9 bases. The length of the CDR3 is 16 residues. Germline CDR1 and CDR2: MNHNY and SVGAGI (reference sequence). Trimming cost V 0 bases and J 7 bases; bases outside gene matches: 6. CDR3 protein: CASSYSSTGGVEKLFF. The CDR3 region has the DNA TGTGCCAGCAGTTACTCCTCCACAGGGGGCGTTGAAAAACTGTTTTTT.

The chain couples TRBV4-1 to TRBJ2-5; 14 nucleotides line up with TRBD2. The CDR3 has 17 residues. Unmatched junction bases numbered 6, after V lost 2 bases and J lost 4 bases. Germline V CDR1 and CDR2: MGHRA, YSYEKL. CDR3: CASSQRLAGGPGETQYF. The CDR3 DNA reads TGCGCCAGCAGCCAACGACTAGCGGGGGGGCCTGGAGAGACCCAGTACTTC.

The chain combines TRBV5-4 with TRBJ2-5, with a weak D call TRBD1 (5 bases). The CDR3 runs to 13 residues. Trimming removed 10 bases from V and 5 bases from J, with 18 bases in between. Germline CDR1 and CDR2: SGHNT and YYREEE (reference sequence). The CDR3 nucleotides read TGTGCCGGGGCTTTGGCCGTGGGGGAGACCCAGTACTTC. As protein: CAGALAVGETQYF.

The V and J genes are TRBV6-6 and TRBJ1-2; 7 bases agree with TRBD1. CDR3 length: 14 residues. Germline V CDR1 and CDR2: MNHNY, SVGAGI (reference sequence). Germline trimming cut 0 bases from V and 8 bases from J; bases unmatched to any gene: 6. The CDR3 coding sequence is TGTGCCAGCAGTTACTCGGAGGGGGCGAAGGGCTACACCTTC. Residues: CASSYSEGAKGYTF.

The chain has TRBV19 and TRBJ1-1, with 7 positions matching TRBD1. The J segment lost 0 bases and the V segment lost 4 bases, leaving 11 bases of the junction unmatched. The length of the CDR3 is 17 residues. Germline V lookup: CDR1 LNHDA, CDR2 SQIVND (reference sequence). The CDR3 DNA is TGTGCCAGTAGTAGTTCCCCCGGACAGGTAATGAACACTGAAGCTTTCTTT. This translates into CASSSSPGQVMNTEAFF.

About this clone itself: The same CDR3 arises from other DNA sequences in this sample as well. The chain is built from TRBV5-1 and TRBJ2-5; no clear D gene. Trimming took off 0 bases at V and 4 bases at J, with 4 bases between the two ends. The germline V gene encodes CDR1 SGHRS and CDR2 YFSETQ. The CDR3 length is 12 residues. CDR3 sequence: CASSLDRETQYF. The CDR3 DNA is TGCGCCAGCAGCTTGGACAGAGAGACCCAGTACTTC.

The CDR3 region is CASSLPRRGTEAFF. CDR3 sequence (DNA): TGTGCCAGCAGCCTACCCCGCAGGGGTACTGAAGCTTTCTTT. The chain uses TRBV6-2 or TRBV6-3 and TRBJ1-1; possible D gene TRBD1, 6 bases. The CDR3 has 14 amino acids. The germline CDR1 and CDR2 sequences are MNHEY and SVGEGT. Trimming left V 6 bases short and J 5 bases short, with 16 bases between.

The chain uses TRBV7-8 and TRBJ2-1, with D possibly TRBD1 on 6 matching bases. Trimming took 5 bases from V and 2 from J, leaving 19 bases between them. CDR1 is SGHVS and CDR2 is FQNEAQ in the germline V gene. The length of the CDR3 is 17 residues. Here the CDR3 reads CASSVREGHHPYNEQFF. The CDR3 bases are TGTGCCAGCAGCGTTAGAGAGGGACACCATCCCTACAATGAGCAGTTCTTC.

The chain uses TRBV5-1 and TRBJ1-1, with a weak D call TRBD1 (6 bases). The V end was cut by 4 bases, the J end by 4 bases, with 17 bases between. Germline CDR1 SGHRS, CDR2 YFSETQ. This CDR3 has 15 residues. CDR3 sequence (DNA): TGCGCCAGCAGCCAGGTTGCGGGAGGGGGCACTGAAGCTTTCTTT. It yields the protein CASSQVAGGGTEAFF.

This clone was found a few times. This chain uses TRBV7-2 with TRBJ1-2; D gene ambiguous. The V end lost 3 bases, the J end lost 3 bases, and 11 bases lay between the germline ends. The CDR3 covers 14 residues. CDR1 is SGHTA and CDR2 is FQGNSA in the germline V gene. The CDR3 protein is CASSLEVSHYGYTF. Here the CDR3 DNA reads TGTGCCAGCAGCTTGGAGGTCTCCCACTATGGCTACACCTTC.

This clone was seen only a few times. V usage is TRBV3-1 (or the pseudogene TRBV3-2) and J usage is TRBJ2-3; 10 bases line up with TRBD2. The CDR3 spans 14 residues. Germline loops: CDR1 LGHDT, CDR2 YNNKEL (reference sequence). The J segment lost 6 bases and the V segment lost 10 bases, leaving 10 bases of the junction unmatched. This CDR3 reads CAKRAGGTPDTQYF. As DNA, the CDR3 is TGTGCCAAGAGAGCGGGAGGGACCCCCGATACGCAGTATTTT.

The chain recombines TRBV6-6 with TRBJ2-4, with 14 positions matching TRBD2. The CDR3 contains 17 residues. Unmatched junction bases numbered 4, after V lost 5 bases and J lost 1 base. Germline V gene sequence: CDR1 MNHNY, CDR2 SVGAGI (reference sequence). Here the CDR3 DNA reads TGTGCCAGCAGTCACGGGACTAGCGGGAGTGCCAAAAACATTCAGTACTTC. Its protein is CASSHGTSGSAKNIQYF.

This clone was picked up one time. The chain uses TRBV7-8 and TRBJ1-2; a possible D gene is TRBD1 (6 bases). The CDR3 is 14 amino acids. Germline V gives CDR1 SGHVS, CDR2 FQNEAQ. Trimming shortened V by 1 base and J by 4 bases, and 10 bases separated the two germline ends. The CDR3 is CASSLGQTGYGYTF. The CDR3 region has the DNA TGTGCCAGCAGCTTAGGTCAGACAGGCTATGGCTACACCTTC.

The chain recombines TRBV4-2 with TRBJ1-2, with 10 nucleotides matching TRBD1. In germline, CDR1 is LGHNA, CDR2 YNFKEQ. The CDR3 consists of 16 residues. V trimming: 0 bases; J trimming: 5 bases; junction bases outside the gene matches: 6. CDR3 sequence: CASSQDQGQGRYGYTF. For the CDR3, the DNA is TGTGCCAGCAGCCAAGATCAGGGACAGGGGCGTTATGGCTACACCTTC.

The V call is TRBV20-1, the J call TRBJ2-5; 14 bases map to TRBD2. The CDR3 runs 16 residues. V lost 3 bases, J lost 5 bases, and 8 bases stayed unmatched. Germline CDR1 reads DFQATT; CDR2 reads SNEGSKA (reference sequence). The CDR3: CSASRGLAGGGETQYF. In nucleotides, the CDR3 is TGCAGTGCTAGTCGAGGACTAGCGGGAGGCGGGGAGACCCAGTACTTC.

The chain uses TRBV7-9 and TRBJ2-7; 7 positions agree with TRBD2. V lost 7 bases to trimming and J lost 2 bases; unmatched junction nucleotides: 5. The CDR3 sequence is 13 residues long. Germline V CDR1 and CDR2: SEHNR, FQNEAQ (reference sequence). CDR3 nucleotide sequence: TGTGCCAGCAAGCTGGGGGGGGCCTACGAGCAGTACTTC. Its protein product is CASKLGGAYEQYF.